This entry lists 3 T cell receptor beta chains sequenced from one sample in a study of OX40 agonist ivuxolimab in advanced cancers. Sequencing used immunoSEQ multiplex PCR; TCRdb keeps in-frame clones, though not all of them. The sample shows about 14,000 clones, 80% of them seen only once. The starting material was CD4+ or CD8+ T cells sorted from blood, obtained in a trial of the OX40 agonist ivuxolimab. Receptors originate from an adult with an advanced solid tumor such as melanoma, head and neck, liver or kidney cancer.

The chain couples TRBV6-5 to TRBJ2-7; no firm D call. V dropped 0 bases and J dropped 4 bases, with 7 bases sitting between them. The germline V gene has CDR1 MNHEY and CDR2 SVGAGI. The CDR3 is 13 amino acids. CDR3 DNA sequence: TGTGCCAGCAGTTACTCGAGTAGATACGAGCAGTACTTC. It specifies CASSYSSRYEQYF.

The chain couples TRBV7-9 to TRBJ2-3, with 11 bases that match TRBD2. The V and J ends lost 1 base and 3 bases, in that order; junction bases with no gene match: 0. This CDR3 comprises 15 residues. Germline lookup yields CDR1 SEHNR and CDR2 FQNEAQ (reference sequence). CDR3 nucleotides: TGTGCCAGCAGCTTAGGACTAGCGGGGACAGATACGCAGTATTTT. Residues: CASSLGLAGTDTQYF.

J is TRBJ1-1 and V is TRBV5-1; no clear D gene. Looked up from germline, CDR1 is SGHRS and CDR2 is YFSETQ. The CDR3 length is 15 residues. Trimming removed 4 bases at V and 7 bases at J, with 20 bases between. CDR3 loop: CASSPDIEDRHEAFF. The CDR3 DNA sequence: TGCGCCAGCAGCCCTGATATAGAGGACCGCCATGAAGCTTTCTTT.